The T cell receptor beta chain under discussion was sequenced for a study of cytomegalovirus exposure and HLA in healthy donors. Findings of the study overall: Accurate HLA-A and HLA-B prediction from TCR beta sequences was reported for most subjects. Researchers reported that a few CMV-associated chains were confirmed in vitro as CMV antigen-specific. A few V segments could not be told apart, such as TRBV6-2 and TRBV6-3, and were left out.

CDR1 and CDR2 from the germline V gene are MNHNS and SASEGT. The CDR3 sequence is 16 residues long. Trimming removed 0 bases from V and 8 bases from J, with 16 bases in between. A word on this clone: Its antigen is unidentified.

PCR used 60 Vbeta primers and 13 Jbeta primers. Assay used: immunoSEQ multiplex PCR; TCRdb lists only in-frame clones, some missing. In the table there are 130,000 or so clones, under 75% of which are singletons. J is TRBJ1-4 and V is TRBV6-1; possibly TRBD1 for D (6 bases). The sample consisted of PBMCs. The receptor's source is a woman aged 40-49 years in good health and CMV-seronegative. This CDR3 is CASSEAWGRGREKLFF. CDR3 sequence (DNA): TGTGCCAGCAGTGAAGCGTGGGGCAGGGGAAGGGAAAAACTGTTTTTT.